The 15 T cell receptor beta chains reported below all come from one sample, sequenced in a study of regulatory T cells in long-lasting Graves disease (dated by TCRdb to the early 2020s). The library relied on multiplex PCR. Data came from an Illumina HiSeq 4000. TCR beta libraries were built with iRepertoire HTBI primers and Arm-PCR amplification of CDR3 regions. The public sequencing data were trimmed at Q25 with fastp and processed into clonotypes with MiXCR by TCRdb, which kept only in-frame beta chains. Rows matching on CDR3 protein sequence are summarized as one entry with the most common DNA and genes. The sample table shows fewer than 400,000 distinct CDR3 sequences, and 18% are seen once. The ten largest account for 38% of the sample. This sample's time point label indicates: newly diagnosed GD, antithyroid drugs for less than 3 months. For both TCR sequencing and RNA sequencing, RNA was extracted from PBMCs using TRIzol.

The source material was peripheral blood mononuclear cells (PBMCs), sampled at new diagnosis, from a patient treated with antithyroid drugs. The receptors here all came from a female donor with Graves disease.

In this sample, this clonotype turned up a few times. One base separates it from a far larger clone, so it is likely a read error. The rearrangement links TRBV7-2 to TRBJ2-3; D is unclear. Near its end, the DNA agrees better with TRBJ2-1, so the J call may be wrong. Germline CDR1 and CDR2: SGHTA and FQGNSA. This CDR3 is built from 15 residues. CDR3 residues: CASRQRDESYSEQFF. The CDR3 DNA sequence: TGTGCCAGCAGACAACGAGACGAAAGCTACAGTGAGCAGTTCTTC.

This clonotype has at least ten counts. This sequence joins TRBV6-1 and TRBJ1-5; 12 positions match TRBD1. CDR3 size: 17 residues. Losses at the gene ends were 6 bases for V and 2 bases for J; bases not matched to a gene: 8. Germline CDR1 reads MNHNS; CDR2 reads SASEGT. The CDR3 DNA reads TGTGCCAGCAGGTCGGGACAGGGGGCAATTGGCAATCAGCCCCAGCATTTT. Amino acid sequence: CASRSGQGAIGNQPQHF.

This clonotype was seen repeatedly, ten times or more. This rearrangement joins TRBV28 to TRBJ1-6, with D tentatively TRBD1 (6 bases). There are 16 residues in the CDR3. Trimming cost V 2 bases and J 5 bases, with 13 bases left between them. The germline V gene encodes CDR1 MDHEN and CDR2 SYDVKM. The CDR3 reads CASSLGGGAHNSPLHF. The CDR3 bases are TGTGCCAGCAGTTTAGGGGGGGGCGCGCATAATTCACCCCTCCACTTT.

This chain joins TRBV11-2 and TRBJ1-2; 7 bases match TRBD1. V lost 5 bases, J lost 0 bases, and 6 bases stayed unmatched. This CDR3 spans 15 amino acids. Germline lookup yields CDR1 SGHAT and CDR2 FQNNGV. The CDR3 region has the DNA TGTGCCAGCAGCGTCACAGGGGCGACTAACTATGGCTACACCTTC. It codes for CASSVTGATNYGYTF.

This clonotype was seen at least ten times. The rearrangement uses TRBV28 and TRBJ1-1, with D uncertain. The V end was cut by 5 bases, the J end by 0 bases, with 4 bases between. This CDR3 spans 12 amino acids. Germline CDR1 is MDHEN and CDR2 is SYDVKM. The CDR3 DNA reads as TGTGCCAGCAGTATACTGAACACTGAAGCTTTCTTT. Translation: CASSILNTEAFF.

This clonotype was found many times. This may arise from a read error, as a much more abundant clone is one base away. The rearrangement joins TRBV5-1 to TRBJ2-3; possible D gene TRBD2, 6 bases. There are 17 residues in the CDR3. The germline V and J ends were trimmed by 4 bases and 2 bases, with 20 bases remaining between them. Per germline, CDR1 SGHRS and CDR2 YFSETQ. CDR3 amino acids: CASSPYRRRGITDTQYF. Written as DNA, the CDR3 is TGCGCCAGCAGCCCGTATAGACGGCGGGGCATCACAGATACGCAGTATTTT.

In this sample, this clonotype turned up many times. CDR3 sequence (DNA): TGTGCCAGCAGCCGGTCTCTCTTGGGTTTCGATACGCAGTATTTT. Amino acids: CASSRSLLGFDTQYF. The chain has TRBV7-6 and TRBJ2-3; D not certain. There are 15 residues in the CDR3. The germline V gene has CDR1 SGHVS and CDR2 FNYEAQ. Trimming stripped 5 bases from V and 6 bases from J, with 18 bases between.

This clonotype has ten or more counts. This chain uses TRBV2 with TRBJ1-4; D is perhaps TRBD1 (5 bases). This CDR3 is 15 amino acids long. Trimming removed 5 bases at V and 8 bases at J, with 18 bases between. Germline-derived CDR1 and CDR2 are SNHLY and FYNNEI. CDR3 nucleotides: TGTGCCAGCAGTCCCGAATGGGGGAGCGAAGAAAAACTGTTTTTT. Protein sequence: CASSPEWGSEEKLFF.

This clonotype was seen many times. Germline and junction disagree at one end, which may indicate a read error. The rearrangement links TRBV9 to TRBJ2-2; TRBD2 matches at 13 bases. The CDR3 is 16 amino acids. Germline lookup yields CDR1 SGDLS and CDR2 YYNGEE. The CDR3 sequence is CASSTGLAGNTEELFF. Here the CDR3 DNA reads TGTGCCAGCAGCACGGGACTAGCGGGAAACACCGAGGAGCTGTTTTTT. Using reference TRBV9 and TRBJ2-2 for the parts outside the CDR3, the full variable domain is DSGVTQTPKHLITATGQRVTLRCSPRSGDLSVYWYQQSLDQGLQFLIQYYNGEERAKGNILERFSAQQFPDLHSELNLSSLELGDSALYFCASSTGLAGNTEELFFGEGSRLTVL.

This clonotype was detected ten times or more. The chain has TRBV11-2 and TRBJ2-1, with 10 nucleotides matching TRBD1. V was clipped by 5 bases and J by 5 bases; unmatched bases: 6. Germline lookup yields CDR1 SGHAT and CDR2 FQNNGV. The CDR3 spans 15 residues. This CDR3 reads CASSRQGAMNNEQFF. The CDR3 DNA sequence: TGTGCCAGCAGCCGACAGGGGGCTATGAACAATGAGCAGTTCTTC. Looking up the rest from reference TRBV11-2 and TRBJ2-1 gives the full variable domain: EAGVAQSPRYKIIEKRQSVAFWCNPISGHATLYWYQQILGQGPKLLIQFQNNGVVDDSQLPKDRFSAERLKGVDSTLKIQPAKLEDSAVYLCASSRQGAMNNEQFFGPGTRLTVL.

This clonotype has just a few counts. This sequence joins TRBV2 and TRBJ2-7; weak D call: TRBD1 (6 bases). Per germline, CDR1 SNHLY and CDR2 FYNNEI. Between the trimmed V and J ends, which lost 6 bases and 5 bases, there was a span of 17 bases. The CDR3 is made up of 14 amino acids. CDR3 nucleotides: TGTGCCAGCAGGAACTGGGGGCAGGGTAACGAGCAGTACTTC. Translating it yields CASRNWGQGNEQYF. Combining the CDR3 with reference TRBV2 and TRBJ2-7 gives the whole variable domain EPEVTQTPSHQVTQMGQEVILRCVPISNHLYFYWYRQILGQKVEFLVSFYNNEISEKSEIFDDQFSVERPDGSNFTLKIRSTKLEDSAMYFCASRNWGQGNEQYFGPGTRLTVT.

This clonotype has only a few counts. The chain joins TRBV4-1 to TRBJ1-2; D gene unclear. The CDR3 spans 17 residues. CDR1 and CDR2 (germline): MGHRA, YSYEKL. The V end lost 6 bases, the J end lost 4 bases, and 24 bases lay between the germline ends. DNA for the CDR3: TGCGCCAGCAGACATTCGGAAGCACCGGGAGGTGGCTATGGCTACACCTTC. Its protein product is CASRHSEAPGGGYGYTF.

This clonotype has just a few counts. The chain joins TRBV3-1 to TRBJ2-1; D not certain. V dropped 1 base and J dropped 7 bases, with 8 bases sitting between them. The germline CDR1 and CDR2 sequences are LGHDT and YNNKEL (reference sequence). The CDR3 runs to 13 residues. DNA for the CDR3: TGTGCCAGCAGCCAAGTAATTGGGAATGAGCAGTTCTTC. Its protein is CASSQVIGNEQFF.

This clonotype was found many times. J is TRBJ2-1 and V is TRBV27, with D unresolved. The germline CDR1 and CDR2 sequences are MNHEY and SMNVEV (reference sequence). This CDR3 comprises 14 residues. With 0 bases removed from V and 6 bases from J, the gap between germline ends came to 9 bases. The CDR3 region is CASSLSRLTNEQFF. CDR3 DNA: TGTGCCAGCAGTTTATCCCGTCTGACCAATGAGCAGTTCTTC.

The chain has TRBV7-9 and TRBJ2-7, with D unresolved. V was cut by 1 base and J by 7 bases, with 14 bases left in between. Germline CDR1 and CDR2: SEHNR and FQNEAQ (reference sequence). The CDR3 has 14 amino acids. The CDR3 is CASSLGNSFEEQYF. Here the CDR3 DNA reads TGTGCCAGCAGCTTAGGTAACAGCTTTGAAGAGCAGTACTTC.